These T cell receptor beta chains were read from a single sample in a study of Tregs in tolerant kidney transplant recipients. Sequencing was performed with immunoSEQ multiplex PCR; in TCRdb, only in-frame clones are kept and a portion is missing. The sample contains around 98,000 clones, 93% of which appear only once. The sequencing here drew on CD4+ T cells from blood, taken before the transplant. The receptors stem from a human donor who received a combined kidney and bone marrow transplant. The CDR3 runs from the conserved cysteine through the conserved F or W. The D gene is left open where the match is weak. Size is stated for part of the rows, as once, few or many counts, or as a class when the clone is expanded.

TGTGCCAGCAGCTTAGGAGGGACAGGGAGGAAGAATGAGCAGTTCTTC | CASSLGGTGRKNEQFF | TRBJ2-1 | TRBD1 | . | TRBV11-3
TGTGCCAGCAGTGTACAGGGGTTGGGGACCGGGGAGCTGTTTTTT | CASSVQGLGTGELFF | TRBJ2-2 | TRBD1 | once | TRBV6-5
TGCGCCAGCAGCCTCGGGACAGGGCGGGAGCATGAGCAGTTCTTC | CASSLGTGREHEQFF | TRBJ2-1 | TRBD1 | . | TRBV5-1
TGTGCCAGCATCCCCTTTAGTGGTGGGAGATCCTACGAGCAGTACTTC | CASIPFSGGRSYEQYF | TRBJ2-7 | . | . | TRBV5-6
TGTGCCAGCAGCTTAACAGGACAGGGGAATTCCCCCCTCCACTTT | CASSLTGQGNSPLHF | TRBJ1-6 | TRBD1 | . | TRBV11-2
TGTGCCAGTAGTGTCGGACAGGGAGGAGGCTACACCTTC | CASSVGQGGGYTF | TRBJ1-2 | TRBD1 | . | TRBV19
TGTGCCAGCAGCTCCCCCACAGGGGGCGCGGGCGGCTACACCTTC | CASSSPTGGAGGYTF | TRBJ1-2 | TRBD1 | . | TRBV9
TGTGCCAGCAGTGAAACGGGGAAAGGGCACTACGAGCAGTACTTC | CASSETGKGHYEQYF | TRBJ2-7 | . | . | TRBV25-1
TGCGCCAGCAGCCACGCCGGGACAGGGGGTTTTTCGAATGAGCAGTTCTTC | CASSHAGTGGFSNEQFF | TRBJ2-1 | TRBD1 | . | TRBV4-1
TGTGCCAGCAGTGAACGGACAGGGGCAGATACGCAGTATTTT | CASSERTGADTQYF | TRBJ2-3 | TRBD1 | . | TRBV25-1
TGCGCCAGCAGCCTGGGCCAGAATGAAGCTTTCTTT | CASSLGQNEAFF | TRBJ1-1 | . | . | TRBV5-1
TGTGCCAGCAGCCCGCTCCTCACTAGTGCCAATGAGCAGTTCTTC | CASSPLLTSANEQFF | TRBJ2-1 | . | . | TRBV9
TGTGCCAGCAGCTTCAGGGACTCGGACAATGAGCAGTTCTTC | CASSFRDSDNEQFF | TRBJ2-1 | . | . | TRBV11-1
TGTGCCACCAGCCCAGGAACCTACGAGCAGTACTTC | CATSPGTYEQYF | TRBJ2-7 | . | few | TRBV15
TGTGCTAGTGGTTGGGGCCTGGGGCTAGCGGTCACAGATACGCAGTATTTT | CASGWGLGLAVTDTQYF | TRBJ2-3 | TRBD2 | . | TRBV12-5
TGCAGTGCTAGGTCAGGGGACGGCTACACCTTC | CSARSGDGYTF | TRBJ1-2 | . | once | TRBV20-1
TGTGCCAGCAGAATAGCGGGAGGGCCGCATGAGCAGTTCTTC | CASRIAGGPHEQFF | TRBJ2-1 | TRBD2 | . | TRBV13
TGTGCCAGCAGCTTAGCGCGGCAGGGTGAGCAGTTCTTC | CASSLARQGEQFF | TRBJ2-1 | . | . | TRBV7-2
TGTGCCAGCAGCCAACTCGGCGGGGGCAACACCGGGGAGCTGTTTTTT | CASSQLGGGNTGELFF | TRBJ2-2 | . | . | TRBV7-7
TGCGCCAGCAGAGCGGGGGGCCTCACAGAACAGCCCCAGCATTTT | CASRAGGLTEQPQHF | TRBJ1-5 | . | . | TRBV10-1
TGTGCCAGCAGGACTTGGGACAGTACAGGGTACGAGCAGTACTTC | CASRTWDSTGYEQYF | TRBJ2-7 | TRBD1 | . | TRBV6-5
TGTGCCAGCAGCTTAGCGGAATGGGGGGACACCATATATTTT | CASSLAEWGDTIYF | TRBJ1-3 | . | . | TRBV7-9
TGTGCCAGCTCACCAAATACCAGGACATTGTACAATGAGCAGTTCTTC | CASSPNTRTLYNEQFF | TRBJ2-1 | . | . | TRBV18
TGCGCCAGCGCTCTCATAGCAGATCTCTCCTACAATGAGCAGTTCTTC | CASALIADLSYNEQFF | TRBJ2-1 | . | . | TRBV5-1
TGTGCCAGCAGTCGGACTGTTAGAGAATCCCCCCTCCACTTT | CASSRTVRESPLHF | TRBJ1-6 | . | . | TRBV6-5
TGTGCCAGCAGCCAAGAACCCACTAGCGGGATAGGATCGACCCAGTACTTC | CASSQEPTSGIGSTQYF | TRBJ2-5 | TRBD2 | . | TRBV4-2
TGTGCCAGCAACCCCTCCGGGGTCTACGAGCAGTACTTC | CASNPSGVYEQYF | TRBJ2-7 | . | . | TRBV14
TGTGCCAGCAAGACAGGACAAGAGACCCAGTACTTC | CASKTGQETQYF | TRBJ2-5 | . | . | TRBV2
TGTGCCAGTAACTCAGGACTAGCGGGAGCCGTAGAGACCCAGTACTTC | CASNSGLAGAVETQYF | TRBJ2-5 | TRBD2 | . | TRBV2
TGTGCCAGCAGTGGACCCGGGACAGGGGGCACTGAAGCTTTCTTT | CASSGPGTGGTEAFF | TRBJ1-1 | TRBD1 | few | TRBV2
TGTGCCAGCTCCCCGGACAGGGCCGGATCGAACTATGGCTACACCTTC | CASSPDRAGSNYGYTF | TRBJ1-2 | TRBD1 | . | TRBV18
TGTGCCAGCTCACCACGCCCAACACAGGGCCCTTTGGCTAATGAAAAACTGTTTTTT | CASSPRPTQGPLANEKLFF | TRBJ1-4 | . | . | TRBV18
TGTGCCAGCAGCTTAGGAGGGAGGGCGAGGGATACGCAGTATTTT | CASSLGGRARDTQYF | TRBJ2-3 | TRBD2 | . | TRBV11-2